A selection of T cell receptor beta chains follows, all from one sample in a study of blood T cell repertoires in COVID-19. Generated by immunoSEQ multiplex PCR, the TCRdb table keeps only in-frame clones and is missing some. The sample lists fewer than 350,000 clones, 65% to 90% occurring once. The source material was PBMCs or T cells enriched from blood (not recorded which). The receptors shown here come from a middle-aged woman with acute COVID-19. The CDR3 runs from the conserved cysteine through the conserved F or W. The order of the fields is J gene, clone size, D gene, V gene, CDR3 protein, CDR3 DNA. A D gene is named only where the DNA matches it firmly. Where a row states a size, it is once, few, many or the class of an expanded clone; other rows omit it.

>TRBJ1-4|-|TRBD1|TRBV5-4
CASSYHKKGQVNEKLFF
TGTGCCAGCAGCTACCATAAGAAGGGACAGGTTAATGAAAAACTGTTTTTT
>TRBJ2-1|-|TRBD1|TRBV7-3
CASSSRGLGSYNEQFF
TGTGCCAGCAGCTCCAGGGGGTTGGGCTCCTACAATGAGCAGTTCTTC
>TRBJ2-4|once|TRBD1|TRBV5-8
CASSWDPGQEEKNIQYF
TGTGCCAGCAGCTGGGACCCGGGACAGGAGGAAAAAAACATTCAGTACTTC
>TRBJ2-5|-|-|TRBV29-1
CSVALTGAGEETQYF
TGCAGCGTTGCGTTAACGGGAGCGGGCGAAGAGACCCAGTACTTC
>TRBJ1-2|-|-|TRBV19
CASTHRAYGYTF
TGTGCCAGTACCCACAGGGCCTATGGCTACACCTTC
>TRBJ1-1|once|-|TRBV28
CASSFNTEAFF
TGTGCCAGCAGCTTCAACACTGAAGCTTTCTTT
>TRBJ2-7|few|-|TRBV7-2
CASSLTGSSYEQYF
TGTGCCAGCAGCCTTACCGGGAGCTCCTACGAGCAGTACTTC
>TRBJ2-7|-|TRBD2|TRBV4-2
CASSLSGSSYEQYF
TGTGCCAGCAGCCTGAGCGGGAGTTCGTACGAGCAGTACTTC
>TRBJ2-7|-|TRBD2|TRBV7-8
CASSLGGSNYEQYF
TGTGCCAGCAGCTTAGGCGGGAGTAACTACGAGCAGTACTTC
>TRBJ2-1|-|TRBD2|TRBV6-4
CASSDTLGLAGPSSYNEQFF
TGTGCCAGCAGTGACACTTTAGGGCTAGCGGGGCCTAGCTCCTACAATGAGCAGTTCTTC
>TRBJ1-4|-|-|TRBV5-1
CASSLEQYEKLFF
TGCGCCAGCAGCTTGGAACAGTACGAAAAACTGTTTTTT
>TRBJ2-2|-|-|TRBV3-1/TRBV3-2
CASSNRDWNTGELFF
TGTGCCAGCAGCAACCGGGACTGGAACACCGGGGAGCTGTTTTTT
>TRBJ2-7|-|-|TRBV19
CASLTSLKQYF
TGTGCCAGTCTGACTAGTCTCAAGCAGTACTTC
>TRBJ2-7|-|-|TRBV27
CASRTIAANIVEQYF
TGTGCCAGCAGGACTATAGCGGCGAATATTGTCGAGCAGTACTTC
>TRBJ1-1|-|-|TRBV6-5
CASSYGVLANTEAFF
TGTGCCAGCAGTTACGGAGTCCTCGCGAACACTGAAGCTTTCTTT
>TRBJ1-2|-|TRBD1|TRBV7-9
CASSLGSGTGQKDGYTF
TGTGCCAGCAGCTTAGGGTCCGGGACAGGTCAAAAAGACGGCTACACCTTC
>TRBJ1-4|few|-|TRBV9
CATEKQHFGTNEKLFF
TGTGCCACGGAGAAACAACACTTTGGCACTAATGAAAAACTGTTTTTT
>TRBJ1-3|-|-|TRBV11-2
CASSLDQGGSGNTIYF
TGTGCCAGCAGCTTAGATCAAGGAGGTTCTGGAAACACCATATATTTT
>TRBJ1-2|-|-|TRBV4-1
CASSQADRGMHGYTF
TGCGCCAGCAGCCAAGCGGACCGGGGGATGCATGGCTACACCTTC
>TRBJ2-7|-|TRBD1|TRBV18
CASSWGQGENDEQYF
TGTGCCAGCTCCTGGGGACAGGGGGAGAATGACGAGCAGTACTTC
>TRBJ2-1|-|-|TRBV3-1/TRBV3-2
CASSPGGLGQVYNEQFF
TGTGCCAGCAGCCCGGGAGGCTTGGGACAGGTGTACAATGAGCAGTTCTTC
>TRBJ1-1|-|-|TRBV12-3/TRBV12-4
CASFRDTIEAFF
TGTGCCAGCTTCCGGGACACTATAGAAGCTTTCTTT
>TRBJ1-6|-|-|TRBV19
CASIDRSSYNSPLHF
TGTGCCAGTATTGACAGGAGCTCCTATAATTCACCCCTCCACTTT
>TRBJ2-7|-|-|TRBV28
CASSLTGYTSYEQYF
TGTGCCAGCAGCCTCACAGGGTACACATCCTACGAGCAGTACTTC
>TRBJ2-1|-|TRBD1|TRBV28
CASSLNRGIVNEQFF
TGTGCCAGCAGTTTAAACAGGGGGATCGTGAATGAGCAGTTCTTC
>TRBJ1-1|-|TRBD1|TRBV7-3
CASSWQGAATEAFF
TGTGCCAGCAGCTGGCAGGGGGCGGCCACTGAAGCTTTCTTT
>TRBJ1-1|-|TRBD1|TRBV5-1
CASSPTRTGGDEAFF
TGCGCCAGCAGCCCCACGAGAACAGGGGGCGATGAAGCTTTCTTT
>TRBJ1-1|once|-|TRBV20-1
CSPGTQAFF
TGCAGCCCCGGGACACAAGCTTTCTTT
>TRBJ2-7|-|TRBD1|TRBV2
CASSVDRGEDEQYF
TGTGCCAGCAGTGTGGACAGGGGCGAGGACGAGCAGTACTTC
>TRBJ2-7|few|TRBD1|TRBV11-1
CASSDTDRGEQYF
TGTGCCAGCAGCGACACCGACAGGGGCGAGCAGTACTTC
>TRBJ2-4|-|TRBD1|TRBV19
CATAETGANIQYF
TGTGCCACGGCCGAGACAGGGGCCAACATTCAGTACTTC
>TRBJ2-1|-|TRBD2|TRBV19
CASSLEGLAGTNEQFF
TGTGCCAGTAGTTTAGAGGGACTAGCGGGTACCAATGAGCAGTTCTTC
>TRBJ1-2|-|-|TRBV28
CASSLRTVRLYGYTF
TGTGCCAGCAGTTTGAGGACAGTCCGGCTCTATGGCTACACCTTC
>TRBJ2-7|-|TRBD1|TRBV7-8
CASSRRGPYEQYF
TGTGCCAGCAGCCGCAGGGGGCCCTACGAGCAGTACTTC
>TRBJ2-1|-|-|TRBV4-3
CASSQEYETSINEQFF
TGCGCCAGCAGCCAAGAATACGAGACTAGTATCAATGAGCAGTTCTTC
>TRBJ1-1|-|-|TRBV12-3/TRBV12-4
CASSLIEGGEAFF
TGTGCCAGCAGTTTAATTGAGGGTGGGGAAGCTTTCTTT
>TRBJ2-2|-|-|TRBV4-3
CASSQEEGNTGELFF
TGCGCCAGCAGCCAAGAGGAGGGGAACACCGGGGAGCTGTTTTTT
>TRBJ2-1|few|TRBD2|TRBV7-9
CASSETFWGGGLFGEQFF
TGTGCCAGCAGCGAAACTTTTTGGGGGGGTGGTTTGTTTGGTGAGCAGTTCTTC
>TRBJ2-1|-|TRBD2|TRBV6-2/TRBV6-3
CASSRPTSGGYNEQFF
TGTGCCAGCAGCCGCCCTACTAGCGGGGGCTACAATGAGCAGTTCTTC
>TRBJ1-5|-|-|TRBV15
CATSRELRGNQPQHF
TGTGCCACCAGCAGAGAGCTTCGGGGGAATCAGCCCCAGCATTTT
>TRBJ1-6|-|TRBD1|TRBV28
CASSRQGSSYNSPLHF
TGTGCCAGCAGTCGACAGGGGAGCTCCTATAATTCACCCCTCCACTTT